This TCR beta chain was identified during a study of T-cell reconstitution after alpha-beta-depleted transplantation in children. Unique molecular identifiers featured in how the TCRbeta library was prepared. TCRdb recomputed calls from the PCR reads with MiXCR, one row per CDR3 protein. The data show about 690,000 distinct CDR3 sequences, 16% seen once. Trimming took off 5 bases at V and 3 bases at J, with 4 bases between the two ends. This CDR3 region has 11 residues. CDR1 SGHTA and CDR2 FQGNSA come from the germline V gene. This clonotype was counted at least ten times. The chain employs TRBV7-2 and TRBJ2-5; D uncertain. The sequences come from PBMCs from the stem cell graft donor, collected from the stem cell graft. This sequence was found in a human donor who donated a stem cell graft to a child with acute myeloid leukemia. The CDR3 protein is CASSQKETQYF. CDR3 nucleotide sequence: TGTGCCAGCAGCCAGAAAGAGACCCAGTACTTC.